The 32 T cell receptor beta chains below come from one sample, sequenced in a study of blood T cell repertoires in COVID-19. Profiling relied on immunoSEQ multiplex PCR, and the TCRdb table lists in-frame clones only, not all of them. The sample lists about 370,000 clones; roughly 90% were seen once. Sequencing input: peripheral blood. The source of these receptors is a woman between 25 and 40 years old with COVID-19, enrolled during active disease.

The chain couples TRBV9 to TRBJ2-2, with 7 bases lining up with TRBD2. In germline, CDR1 is SGDLS, CDR2 YYNGEE. The CDR3 spans 18 residues. V was pared by 2 bases and J by 0 bases, with 10 bases of the junction left unmatched. In nucleotides, the CDR3 is TGTGCCAGCAGCGTGCCCCGGTGGAGCGGGGCGAACACCGGGGAGCTGTTTTTT. It is translated as CASSVPRWSGANTGELFF.

The chain is built from TRBV6-4 and TRBJ2-1, with D perhaps TRBD1 (6 bases). This CDR3 has 15 amino acids. Germline-derived CDR1 and CDR2 are MRHNA and SNTAGT. V was pared by 3 bases and J by 5 bases, with 14 bases between. CDR3 amino acids: CASSETAGEDNEQFF. DNA for the CDR3: TGTGCCAGCAGTGAGACGGCAGGGGAAGACAATGAGCAGTTCTTC.

The gene calls are TRBV6-5 and TRBJ2-7; D is possibly TRBD2 (6 bases). Trimming left V 0 bases short and J 7 bases short, with 16 bases between. Germline-derived CDR1 and CDR2 are MNHEY and SVGAGI. CDR3 length equals 15 residues. The CDR3 nucleotides read TGTGCCAGCAGTTACTCGATGAGAGCGGCGGGGGAGCAGTACTTC. Translated, it gives CASSYSMRAAGEQYF.

The chain joins TRBV28 to TRBJ1-2, with TRBD1 matching over 8 bases. The CDR3 spans 14 residues. After removal of 8 bases from V and 2 bases from J, the junction contained 7 bases not matched to a gene. CDR1 is MDHEN and CDR2 is SYDVKM in the germline V gene. This CDR3 reads CASGKDRANYGYTF. CDR3 coding DNA: TGTGCCAGCGGGAAGGACAGGGCGAACTATGGCTACACCTTC.

The rearrangement joins TRBV5-6 to TRBJ2-7; tentative D call: TRBD1 (6 bases). V was pared by 1 base and J by 2 bases, with 10 bases between. Germline V lookup: CDR1 SGHDT, CDR2 YYEEEE. This CDR3 has 14 amino acids. The CDR3 region is CASSLRDMAYEQYV. The CDR3 DNA is TGTGCCAGCAGCTTGAGGGACATGGCCTACGAGCAGTACGTC.

The chain combines TRBV27 with TRBJ2-7; D possibly corresponds to TRBD1 (6 bases). The V gene lost 5 bases and the J gene lost 2 bases, with 13 bases spanning the gap. Looked up from germline, CDR1 is MNHEY and CDR2 is SMNVEV (reference sequence). The CDR3 runs 14 residues. CDR3 nucleotides: TGTGCCAGCAGTCCGAGGACAGAAGCCTACGAGCAGTACTTC. Protein sequence: CASSPRTEAYEQYF.

The gene calls are TRBV2 and TRBJ1-1; D gene unclear. CDR1 SNHLY and CDR2 FYNNEI come from the germline V gene. Trimming took 10 bases from V and 3 from J, leaving 3 bases between them. The CDR3 spans 9 residues. CDR3 sequence (DNA): TGTGCCACCGACACTGAAGCTTTCTTT. Its protein product is CATDTEAFF.

This chain uses TRBV6-5 with TRBJ2-3; TRBD1 might be the D (5 bases). Trimming pared 10 bases from V and 7 bases from J, leaving 12 bases between. CDR3 size: 11 residues. The germline V gene has CDR1 MNHEY and CDR2 SVGAGI. The CDR3 reads CATSRANTQYF. Here the CDR3 DNA reads TGTGCCACCTCCAGGGCAAATACGCAGTATTTT.

This clone was detected only once. The rearrangement links TRBV7-2 to TRBJ1-4; 8 positions agree with TRBD1. This CDR3 is 12 amino acids long. Germline V gene lookup returns CDR1 SGHTA and CDR2 FQGNSA. V shed 5 bases and J 8 bases; nucleotides not matched to a gene: 1. Written as DNA, the CDR3 is TGTGCCAGCAGCAGACAGGGGGAAAAACTGTTTTTT. It specifies CASSRQGEKLFF. Combining the CDR3 with reference TRBV7-2 and TRBJ1-4 gives the whole variable domain GAGVSQSPSNKVTEKGKDVELRCDPISGHTALYWYRQSLGQGLEFLIYFQGNSAPDKSGLPSDRFSAERTGGSVSTLTIQRTQQEDSAVYLCASSRQGEKLFFGSGTQLSVL.

Remarks on this clone: This sample also contains other DNA sequences that code for the same CDR3. The gene calls are TRBV12-3 or TRBV12-4 and TRBJ2-3; D is perhaps TRBD2 (6 bases). Trimming removed 6 bases from V and 1 base from J, with 8 bases in between. The CDR3 is made up of 13 amino acids. DNA of the CDR3: TGTGCCAGCAGGCGGGGTGGCACAGATACGCAGTATTTT. Translated, it gives CASRRGGTDTQYF.

V and J are TRBV15 and TRBJ2-4; TRBD2 might be the D (5 bases). Trimming cost V 0 bases and J 15 bases, with 15 bases left between them. The CDR3 extends over 13 amino acids. From germline, CDR1 is LNHNV and CDR2 YYDKDF (reference sequence). CDR3 in DNA: TGTGCCACCAGCAGAGATGAAACAGCCGCGGGGTACTTC. It yields the protein CATSRDETAAGYF.

The chain couples TRBV4-2 to TRBJ2-7; 7 bases are a match to TRBD1. This CDR3 contains 13 residues. The germline V gene encodes CDR1 LGHNA and CDR2 YNFKEQ. Trimming removed 6 bases from V and 7 bases from J; junction bases left unmatched: 9. CDR3 residues: CASRPTGVGEQYF. CDR3 sequence (DNA): TGTGCCAGCAGGCCAACAGGGGTTGGAGAGCAGTACTTC.

The chain couples TRBV9 to TRBJ2-2, with TRBD2 matching 15 bases. J gave up 7 bases and V 1 base, and 5 bases lay outside the gene matches. This CDR3 comprises 17 residues. Germline values: CDR1 SGDLS, CDR2 YYNGEE. CDR3 nucleotide sequence: TGTGCCAGCAGCGTAACTGGGACTAGCGGGAGGATCGGGGAGCTGTTTTTT. The encoded protein is CASSVTGTSGRIGELFF.

The chain is built from TRBV9 and TRBJ2-2; D may be TRBD1 (5 bases). The germline V gene encodes CDR1 SGDLS and CDR2 YYNGEE. The CDR3 is 13 residues long. The V end lost 0 bases, the J end lost 6 bases, and 6 bases lay between the germline ends. CDR3: CASSVGGSGELFF. CDR3 coding DNA: TGTGCCAGCAGCGTAGGGGGCTCCGGGGAGCTGTTTTTT.

This rearrangement joins TRBV11-3 to TRBJ1-1; TRBD1 might be the D (5 bases). Trimming took off 5 bases at V and 5 bases at J, with 15 bases between the two ends. CDR3 length equals 14 residues. Germline-derived CDR1 and CDR2 are SGHNT and YENEEA. In DNA, the CDR3 is TGTGCCAGCAGCCCGGGGGGGGGAGAGACTGAAGCTTTCTTT. Amino acids: CASSPGGGETEAFF.

This clone was counted a few times. The chain joins TRBV5-4 to TRBJ1-1, with D possibly TRBD1 on 6 matching bases. The CDR3 has 15 residues. Trimming took off 0 bases at V and 8 bases at J, with 17 bases between the two ends. CDR1 is SGHNT, CDR2 YYREEE, per germline (reference sequence). The CDR3 spells CASSLETPGDMEAFF. In DNA, the CDR3 is TGTGCCAGCAGCTTGGAGACCCCCGGGGACATGGAAGCTTTCTTT.

This clone was seen more than once but under ten times. The rearrangement uses TRBV3-1 (or the pseudogene TRBV3-2) and TRBJ1-4; 8 nucleotides align to TRBD1. Germline assignment: CDR1 LGHDT and CDR2 YNNKEL (reference sequence). Trimming at V came to 6 bases and at J to 7 bases, leaving 10 bases not matched to a gene. The CDR3 is 15 amino acids. The CDR3 sequence is CASSGGQGGGEKLFF. CDR3 bases: TGTGCCAGCAGTGGTGGACAGGGAGGAGGTGAAAAACTGTTTTTT.

The chain is built from TRBV9 and TRBJ1-2; weak D call: TRBD1 (5 bases). Germline V gene data show CDR1 as SGDLS and CDR2 as YYNGEE. V shed 3 bases and J shed 6 bases, with 6 bases lying between them. The CDR3 loop spans 11 amino acids. CDR3: CASSGRDGYTF. CDR3 bases: TGTGCCAGCAGCGGCAGGGATGGCTACACCTTC.

The rearrangement joins TRBV7-2 to TRBJ2-7; weak D call: TRBD1 (6 bases). CDR3 length: 17 residues. CDR1 and CDR2 (germline): SGHTA, FQGNSA. The V end lost 0 bases, the J end lost 4 bases, and 19 bases lay between the germline ends. CDR3 sequence (DNA): TGTGCCAGCAGCTTAGCGGGACATTTCTCCGCGGGTTACGAGCAGTACTTC. Translation gives CASSLAGHFSAGYEQYF.

The chain employs TRBV6-5 and TRBJ2-1, with TRBD2 identical over 10 bases. Germline CDR1 is MNHEY and CDR2 is SVGAGI. The CDR3 sequence is 15 residues long. After removal of 2 bases from V and 6 bases from J, the junction contained 4 bases not matched to a gene. The CDR3 protein is CASSYLSGRSNEQFF. CDR3 coding DNA: TGTGCCAGCAGTTACCTTAGCGGGAGGAGCAATGAGCAGTTCTTC.

This clone was picked up one time. This chain joins TRBV6-5 and TRBJ1-5; D is undetermined. CDR1 MNHEY and CDR2 SVGAGI come from the germline V gene. The CDR3 is 14 amino acids. Trimming left V 4 bases short and J 5 bases short, with 12 bases between. The CDR3 nucleotides read TGTGCCAGCAGTTCGGCGGTTACGGATCAGCCCCAGCATTTT. Residues: CASSSAVTDQPQHF.

V gene TRBV5-1 combines with J gene TRBJ2-7; 8 bases agree with TRBD1. The V gene's germline CDR1 is SGHRS and CDR2 YFSETQ. Unmatched junction bases numbered 4, after V lost 5 bases and J lost 3 bases. The CDR3 runs 13 residues. Here the CDR3 reads CASSPQGDYEQYV. CDR3 nucleotides: TGCGCCAGCAGTCCACAGGGGGACTACGAGCAGTACGTC.

The chain is built from TRBV7-8 and TRBJ1-2, with D possibly being TRBD1 (5 bases). The CDR3 contains 17 residues. Germline values: CDR1 SGHVS, CDR2 FQNEAQ. V lost 2 bases to trimming and J lost 0 bases, with 16 bases between them. The CDR3 nucleotides read TGTGCCAGCAGCTTATCACGGCAGGGCCGCGCTAACTATGGCTACACCTTC. Its protein is CASSLSRQGRANYGYTF.

The J gene is TRBJ2-3, the V gene TRBV7-9; D remains unclear. The CDR3 runs to 18 residues. Germline V gene data show CDR1 as SEHNR and CDR2 as FQNEAQ (reference sequence). V gave up 5 bases and J gave up 6 bases, with 27 bases separating them. In nucleotides, the CDR3 is TGTGCCAGCAGCCAGCCCTCCTCCGGCCGGCCCCAGGTGGATACGCAGTATTTT. Protein sequence: CASSQPSSGRPQVDTQYF.

This clone was observed a handful of times. The genes are TRBV19 and TRBJ1-5, with 7 bases lining up with TRBD1. The CDR3 is 15 residues long. The ends lost 5 bases at V and 7 bases at J; junction bases unmatched: 11. The V gene's germline CDR1 is LNHDA and CDR2 SQIVND (reference sequence). CDR3 bases: TGTGCCAGTAGTCCCCGGACAGGACAGGAACAGCCCCAGCATTTT. It codes for CASSPRTGQEQPQHF.

The rearrangement joins TRBV6-1 to TRBJ1-2, with D uncertain. Trimming removed 1 base at V and 5 bases at J, with 5 bases between. This CDR3 is 12 amino acids long. Germline loops: CDR1 MNHNS, CDR2 SASEGT. CDR3 in DNA: TGTGCCAGCAGTGAAGGCAGTTATGGCTACACCTTC. Protein: CASSEGSYGYTF.

V usage is TRBV10-3 and J usage is TRBJ2-7; 8 nucleotides agree with TRBD1. V gave up 6 bases and J gave up 1 base; unmatched junction bases: 14. Per the germline V gene, CDR1 is ENHRY and CDR2 is SYGVKD. The CDR3 length is 17 residues. The CDR3 protein is CAISTPTGGAGSYEQYF. The CDR3 DNA reads as TGTGCCATCAGCACCCCTACAGGGGGAGCAGGGTCCTACGAGCAGTACTTC.

The chain couples TRBV24-1 to TRBJ2-2, with D unresolved. Trimming removed 8 bases at V and 1 base at J, with 4 bases between. The germline gives CDR1 KGHDR, CDR2 SFDVKD. The length of the CDR3 is 12 residues. CDR3 nucleotide sequence: TGTGCCACCACGGGGAACACCGGGGAGCTGTTTTTT. Translated: CATTGNTGELFF.

The rearrangement links TRBV19 to TRBJ2-2; TRBD1 is a possible D gene (5 bases). CDR3 length equals 15 residues. Germline V gene sequence: CDR1 LNHDA, CDR2 SQIVND (reference sequence). V gave up 6 bases and J gave up 3 bases, with 14 bases separating them. The CDR3 DNA follows: TGTGCCAGTAGCGACAGAGTTGCATACACCGGGGAGCTGTTTTTT. It encodes CASSDRVAYTGELFF.

The rearrangement joins TRBV4-3 to TRBJ1-2; 12 bases agree with TRBD1. With 3 bases clipped from V and 0 bases from J, the junction kept 5 bases outside the gene matches. The CDR3 spans 17 residues. Germline CDR1 reads LGHNA; CDR2 reads YSLEER. Written as DNA, the CDR3 is TGCGCCAGCAGCCAGACCGGGACAGGGGGCCCTAACTATGGCTACACCTTC. This gives the protein CASSQTGTGGPNYGYTF.

V and J are TRBV28 and TRBJ1-6; a possible D gene is TRBD1 (5 bases). The CDR3 consists of 16 residues. Trimming shortened V by 5 bases and J by 3 bases, and 14 bases separated the two germline ends. Germline V gene sequence: CDR1 MDHEN, CDR2 SYDVKM. This CDR3 is CASSPPQGNYNSPLHF. DNA of the CDR3: TGTGCCAGCAGTCCCCCGCAGGGAAACTATAATTCACCCCTCCACTTT.

The rearrangement links TRBV7-9 to TRBJ1-1; 7 positions agree with TRBD1. The germline V gene encodes CDR1 SEHNR and CDR2 FQNEAQ (reference sequence). With 5 bases clipped from V and 11 bases from J, the junction kept 5 bases outside the gene matches. The CDR3 is 11 residues long. The CDR3 coding sequence is TGTGCCAGCAGCCGAACAGGGGTGGCTTTCTTT. As protein: CASSRTGVAFF.